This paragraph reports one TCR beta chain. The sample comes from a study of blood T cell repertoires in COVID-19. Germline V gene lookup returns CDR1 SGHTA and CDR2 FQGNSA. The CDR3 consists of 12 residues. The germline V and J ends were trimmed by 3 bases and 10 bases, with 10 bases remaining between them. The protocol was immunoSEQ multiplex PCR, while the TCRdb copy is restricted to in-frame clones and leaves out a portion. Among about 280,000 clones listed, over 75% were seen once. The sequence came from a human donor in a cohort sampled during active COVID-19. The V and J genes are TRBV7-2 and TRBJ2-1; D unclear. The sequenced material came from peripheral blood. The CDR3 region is CASSFRGREQFF. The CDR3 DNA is TGTGCCAGCAGCTTTCGAGGCCGGGAGCAGTTCTTC.